This T cell receptor (beta chain) appears in the sequencing data of a study of cytomegalovirus exposure and HLA in healthy donors. Study observations and caveats: With further analysis later on, most CMV-associated TCR beta chains appeared HLA-restricted.

A remark on this clone: What it recognizes is unknown.

The germline V and J ends were trimmed by 5 bases and 7 bases, with 17 bases remaining between them. Germline V gene sequence: CDR1 GTSNPN, CDR2 SVGIG (reference sequence). The CDR3 sequence is 13 residues long. With 60 Vbeta and 13 Jbeta primers, the PCR was carried out. The method was immunoSEQ multiplex PCR; TCRdb's version includes in-frame clones alone and lacks a portion of them. Of 180,000 or so clones listed, approximately 85% were seen once; the top ten hold roughly 10%. This chain uses TRBV30 with TRBJ1-2; a weak D match, TRBD1 (6 bases). Sequenced material: PBMCs. The sequence was collected from a young man in good health and CMV-seropositive. Here the CDR3 reads CAWAPGHSIGYTF. In nucleotides, the CDR3 is TGTGCCTGGGCGCCGGGACACAGTATTGGCTACACCTTC.